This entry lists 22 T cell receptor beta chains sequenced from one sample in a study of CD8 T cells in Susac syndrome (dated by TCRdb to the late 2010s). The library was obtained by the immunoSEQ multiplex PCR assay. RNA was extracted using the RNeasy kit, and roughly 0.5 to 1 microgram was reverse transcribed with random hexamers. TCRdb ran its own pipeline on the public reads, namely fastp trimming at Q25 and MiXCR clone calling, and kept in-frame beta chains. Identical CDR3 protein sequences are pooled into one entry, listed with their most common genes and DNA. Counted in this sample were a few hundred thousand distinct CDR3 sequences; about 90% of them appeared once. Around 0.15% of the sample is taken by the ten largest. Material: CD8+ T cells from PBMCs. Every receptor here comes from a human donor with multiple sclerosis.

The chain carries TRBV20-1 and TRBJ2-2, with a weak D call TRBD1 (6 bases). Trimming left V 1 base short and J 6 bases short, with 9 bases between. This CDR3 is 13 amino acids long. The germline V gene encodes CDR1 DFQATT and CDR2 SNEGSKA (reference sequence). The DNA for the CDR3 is TGCAGTGCTAGAGCCCACAGGGCCGGGGAGCTGTTTTTT. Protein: CSARAHRAGELFF.

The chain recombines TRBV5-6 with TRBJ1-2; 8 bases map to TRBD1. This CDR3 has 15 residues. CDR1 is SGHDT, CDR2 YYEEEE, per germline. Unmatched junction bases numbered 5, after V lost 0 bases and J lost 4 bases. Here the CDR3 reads CASSLAGTGSYGYTF. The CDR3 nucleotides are TGTGCCAGCAGCTTGGCCGGGACAGGCTCCTATGGCTACACCTTC.

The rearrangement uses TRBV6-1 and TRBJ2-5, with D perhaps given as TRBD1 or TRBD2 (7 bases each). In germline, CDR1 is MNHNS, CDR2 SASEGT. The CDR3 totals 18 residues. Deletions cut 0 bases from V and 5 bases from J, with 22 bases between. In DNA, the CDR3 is TGTGCCAGCAGTGAAGCGCGAAGTAGCGGGCCAGGGGGTGAGACCCAGTACTTC. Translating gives CASSEARSSGPGGETQYF.

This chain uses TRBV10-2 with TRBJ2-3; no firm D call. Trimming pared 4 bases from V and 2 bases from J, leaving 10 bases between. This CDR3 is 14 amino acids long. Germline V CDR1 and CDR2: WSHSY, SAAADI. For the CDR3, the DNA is TGCGCCAGCAGTGGCGACTTCTACACAGATACGCAGTATTTT. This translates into CASSGDFYTDTQYF.

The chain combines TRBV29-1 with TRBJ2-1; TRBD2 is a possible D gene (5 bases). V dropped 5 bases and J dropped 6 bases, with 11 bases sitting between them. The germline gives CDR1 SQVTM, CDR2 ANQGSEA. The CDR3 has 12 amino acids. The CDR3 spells CSVLEGTNEQFF. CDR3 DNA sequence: TGCAGCGTTCTTGAGGGAACCAATGAGCAGTTCTTC.

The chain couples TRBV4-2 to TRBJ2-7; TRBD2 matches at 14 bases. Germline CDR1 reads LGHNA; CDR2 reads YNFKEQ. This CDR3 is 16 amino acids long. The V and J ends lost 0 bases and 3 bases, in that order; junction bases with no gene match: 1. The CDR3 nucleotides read TGTGCCAGCAGCCAAGAGACTAGCGGGAGGGACTACGAGCAGTACTTC. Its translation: CASSQETSGRDYEQYF.

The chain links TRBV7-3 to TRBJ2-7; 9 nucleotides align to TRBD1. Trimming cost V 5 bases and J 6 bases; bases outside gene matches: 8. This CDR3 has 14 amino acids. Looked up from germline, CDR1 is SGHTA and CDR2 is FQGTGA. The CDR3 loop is CASSQTGGSGEQYF. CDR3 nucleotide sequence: TGTGCCAGCAGCCAAACAGGGGGCTCCGGCGAGCAGTACTTC.

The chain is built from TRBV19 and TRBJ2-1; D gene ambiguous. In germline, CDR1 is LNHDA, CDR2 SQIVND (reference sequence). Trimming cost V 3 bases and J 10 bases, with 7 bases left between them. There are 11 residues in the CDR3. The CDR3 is CASSIWQEQFF. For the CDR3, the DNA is TGTGCCAGTAGTATTTGGCAGGAGCAGTTCTTC.

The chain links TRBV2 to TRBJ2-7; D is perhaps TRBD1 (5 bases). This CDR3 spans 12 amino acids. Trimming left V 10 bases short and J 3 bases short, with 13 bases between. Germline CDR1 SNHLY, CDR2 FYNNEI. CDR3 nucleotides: TGTGCCACCGAAGGGCAGGGCTACGAGCAGTACTTC. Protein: CATEGQGYEQYF.

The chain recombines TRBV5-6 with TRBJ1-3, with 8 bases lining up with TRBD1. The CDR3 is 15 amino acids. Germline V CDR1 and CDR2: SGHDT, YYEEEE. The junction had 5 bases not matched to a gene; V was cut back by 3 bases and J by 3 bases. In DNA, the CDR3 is TGTGCCAGCAGCTACGGACAGGGAAGTGGAAACACCATATATTTT. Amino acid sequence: CASSYGQGSGNTIYF.

The CDR3 is CASGTSGDNEQFF. As DNA, the CDR3 is TGTGCCAGCGGGACTAGCGGGGACAATGAGCAGTTCTTC. This chain connects TRBV3-1 to TRBJ2-1; 13 bases agree with TRBD2. V gave up 8 bases and J gave up 5 bases; unmatched junction bases: 0. Germline-derived CDR1 and CDR2 are LGHDT and YNNKEL (reference sequence). The CDR3 has 13 residues.

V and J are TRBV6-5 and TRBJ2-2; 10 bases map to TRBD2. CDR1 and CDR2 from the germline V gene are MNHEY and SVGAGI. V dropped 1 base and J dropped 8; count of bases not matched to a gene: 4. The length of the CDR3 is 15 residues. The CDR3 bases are TGTGCCAGCAGTTACTGGGCTAGCGGGAGTGGGGAGCTGTTTTTT. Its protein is CASSYWASGSGELFF.

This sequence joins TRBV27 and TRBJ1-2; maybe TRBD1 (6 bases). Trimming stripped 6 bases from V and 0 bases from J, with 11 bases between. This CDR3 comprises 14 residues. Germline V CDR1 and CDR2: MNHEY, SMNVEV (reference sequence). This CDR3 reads CASSLTGPNYGYTF. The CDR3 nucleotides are TGTGCCAGCAGCCTGACAGGCCCTAACTATGGCTACACCTTC.

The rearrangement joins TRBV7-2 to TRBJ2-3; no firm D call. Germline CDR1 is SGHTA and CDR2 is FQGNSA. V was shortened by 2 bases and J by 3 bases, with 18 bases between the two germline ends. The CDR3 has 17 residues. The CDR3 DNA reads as TGTGCCAGCAGCTTAAATCACGCCGCGGTGGGGACAGATACGCAGTATTTT. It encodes CASSLNHAAVGTDTQYF.

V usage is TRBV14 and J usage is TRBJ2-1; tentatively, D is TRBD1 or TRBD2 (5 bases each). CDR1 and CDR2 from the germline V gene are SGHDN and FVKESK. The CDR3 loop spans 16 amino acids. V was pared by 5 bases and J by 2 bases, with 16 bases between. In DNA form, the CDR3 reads TGTGCCAGCAGCTGGGACCACCTAGGTGCCTACAATGAGCAGTTCTTC. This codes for CASSWDHLGAYNEQFF.

The CDR3 DNA is TGCGCCAGCAGTCAATCCAGAGCGGGAAAATACAATGAGCAGTTCTTC. This codes for CASSQSRAGKYNEQFF. The J gene is TRBJ2-1, the V gene TRBV23-1; 7 bases match TRBD2. TRBV23-1 is flagged as an ORF with uncertain function. V gave up 0 bases and J gave up 4 bases; unmatched junction bases: 6. The CDR3 runs to 16 residues.

The CDR3 DNA reads as TGCAGTGCTAGAGATGGACTAGCGGGGGTGAATGAGCAGTTCTTC. This encodes CSARDGLAGVNEQFF. V usage is TRBV20-1 and J usage is TRBJ2-1; TRBD2 matches at 13 bases. With V trimmed by 0 bases and J by 7 bases, 3 bases remained unmatched. The CDR3 sequence is 15 residues long. Germline-derived CDR1 and CDR2 are DFQATT and SNEGSKA (reference sequence).

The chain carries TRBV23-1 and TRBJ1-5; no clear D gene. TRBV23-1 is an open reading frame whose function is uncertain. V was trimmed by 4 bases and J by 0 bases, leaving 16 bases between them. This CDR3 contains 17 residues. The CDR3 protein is CASSPKVGASSNQPQHF. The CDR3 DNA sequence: TGCGCCAGCAGTCCGAAGGTGGGAGCCTCTAGCAATCAGCCCCAGCATTTT.

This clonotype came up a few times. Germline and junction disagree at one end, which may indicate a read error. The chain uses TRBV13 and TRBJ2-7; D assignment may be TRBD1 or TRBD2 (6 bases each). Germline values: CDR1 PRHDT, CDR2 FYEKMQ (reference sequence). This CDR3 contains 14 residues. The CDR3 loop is CASSLGGLSYEQYF. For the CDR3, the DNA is TGTGCCAGCAGCCTAGGGGGGCTCTCCTACGAGCAGTACTTC.

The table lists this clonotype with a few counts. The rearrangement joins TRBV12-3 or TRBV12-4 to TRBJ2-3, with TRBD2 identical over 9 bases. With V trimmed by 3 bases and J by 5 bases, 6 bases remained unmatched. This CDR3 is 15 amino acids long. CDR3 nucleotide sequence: TGTGCCAGCAGTTTGTCCGCTAGCGGGAAAGATACGCAGTATTTT. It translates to CASSLSASGKDTQYF.

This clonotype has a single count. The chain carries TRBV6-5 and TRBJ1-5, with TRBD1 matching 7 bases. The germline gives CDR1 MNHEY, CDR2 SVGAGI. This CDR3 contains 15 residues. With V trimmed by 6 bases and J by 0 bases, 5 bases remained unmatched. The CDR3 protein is CASRGDSYSNQPQHF. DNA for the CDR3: TGTGCCAGCAGGGGGGACAGCTATAGCAATCAGCCCCAGCATTTT.

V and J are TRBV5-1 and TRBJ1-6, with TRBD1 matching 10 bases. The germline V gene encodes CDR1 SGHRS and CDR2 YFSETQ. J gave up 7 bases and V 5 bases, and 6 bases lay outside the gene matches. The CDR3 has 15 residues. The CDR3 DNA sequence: TGCGCCAGCAGTCAACCGGGACAGGGGAATTCACCCCTCCACTTT. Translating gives CASSQPGQGNSPLHF.